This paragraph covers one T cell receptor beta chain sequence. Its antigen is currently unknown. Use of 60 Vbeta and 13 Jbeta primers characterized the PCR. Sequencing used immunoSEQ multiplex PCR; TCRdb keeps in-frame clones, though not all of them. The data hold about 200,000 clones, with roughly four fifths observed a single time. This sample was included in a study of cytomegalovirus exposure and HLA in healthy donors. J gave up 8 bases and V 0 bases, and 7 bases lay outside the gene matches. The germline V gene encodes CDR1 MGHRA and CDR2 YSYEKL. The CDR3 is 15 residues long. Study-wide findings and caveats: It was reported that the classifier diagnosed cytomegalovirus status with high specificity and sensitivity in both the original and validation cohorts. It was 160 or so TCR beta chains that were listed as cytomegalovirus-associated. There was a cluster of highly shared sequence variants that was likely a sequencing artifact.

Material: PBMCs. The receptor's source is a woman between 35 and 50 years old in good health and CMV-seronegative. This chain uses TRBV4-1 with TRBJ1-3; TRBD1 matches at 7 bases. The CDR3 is CASSQEQGIGDTIYF. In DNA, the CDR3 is TGCGCCAGCAGCCAAGAACAGGGGATCGGGGACACCATATATTTT.